These 30 T cell receptor beta chains share one sample of origin, sequenced in a study of T cells after yellow fever vaccination. TCRdb processed the 5' RACE reads anew with MiXCR; each CDR3 protein has one entry. The table has 200,000 to 300,000 distinct CDR3 sequences, 13% seen once. The specimen was CD4+ T cells sorted from PBMCs, collected 45 days after the yellow fever booster vaccination. The origin of the receptors is a man aged 25 to 45 who received the YFV17D yellow fever vaccine.

The chain has TRBV6-5 and TRBJ2-1; D remains ambiguous. Trimming removed 2 bases from V and 8 bases from J, with 7 bases in between. This CDR3 contains 12 residues. CDR1 is MNHEY, CDR2 SVGAGI, per germline. CDR3 DNA sequence: TGTGCCAGCAGTTACAAAGGAGATGAGCAGTTCTTC. Translated: CASSYKGDEQFF.

This clonotype has more than one count but fewer than ten. The chain has TRBV12-3 or TRBV12-4 and TRBJ2-4, with D tentatively TRBD1 or TRBD2 (5 bases each). V gave up 5 bases and J gave up 7 bases, with 15 bases separating them. The CDR3 runs to 14 residues. CDR3 nucleotide sequence: TGTGCCAGCAGTCTAAGTGGGGGTTGGAACATTCAGTACTTC. Translation gives CASSLSGGWNIQYF.

The CDR3 bases are TGTGCCAGCAGCCCCGGTTTTTTTGGTGAGCAGTTCTTC. It encodes CASSPGFFGEQFF. The V call is TRBV28, the J call TRBJ2-1, with unresolved D. The CDR3 is made up of 13 amino acids. The germline gives CDR1 MDHEN, CDR2 SYDVKM. V lost 6 bases, J lost 9 bases, and 15 bases lay in between.

The chain couples TRBV29-1 to TRBJ2-3, with 9 bases matching TRBD1. The V segment lost 5 bases and the J segment 1 base; nucleotides outside the gene matches: 7. Germline values: CDR1 SQVTM, CDR2 ANQGSEA. The CDR3 consists of 15 residues. Written as DNA, the CDR3 is TGCAGCGTTCCAGGACAGGGGATGGGCACAGATACGCAGTATTTT. It codes for CSVPGQGMGTDTQYF.

This chain connects TRBV5-1 to TRBJ2-7; tentative D call: TRBD2 (6 bases). Germline lookup yields CDR1 SGHRS and CDR2 YFSETQ. V was clipped by 3 bases and J by 0 bases, with 10 bases between them. The CDR3 extends over 14 amino acids. The CDR3, as DNA: TGCGCCAGCAGCTCCACTAGCAACTCCTACGAGCAGTACTTC. Protein sequence: CASSSTSNSYEQYF.

This clonotype was observed at least ten times. The chain recombines TRBV4-2 with TRBJ2-3; D is possibly TRBD2 (6 bases). The CDR3 loop spans 13 amino acids. Trimming pared 4 bases from V and 9 bases from J, leaving 14 bases between. In germline, CDR1 is LGHNA, CDR2 YNFKEQ. In DNA, the CDR3 is TGTGCCAGCAGCCCCCAAACGGGAGAGACGCAGTATTTT. Translating it yields CASSPQTGETQYF.

V gene TRBV7-2 combines with J gene TRBJ2-3; no firm D call. The CDR3 is 15 amino acids. The germline gives CDR1 SGHTA, CDR2 FQGNSA. Trimming took off 1 base at V and 3 bases at J, with 11 bases between the two ends. The CDR3 DNA sequence: TGTGCCAGCAGCTTAGTGGTCCGGGCGACAGATACGCAGTATTTT. The encoded protein is CASSLVVRATDTQYF.

The chain recombines TRBV15 with TRBJ2-2; D could derive from TRBD1 or TRBD2 (5 bases each). The CDR3 is 17 amino acids. V lost 0 bases to trimming and J lost 0 bases, with 11 bases between them. Germline CDR1 reads LNHNV; CDR2 reads YYDKDF (reference sequence). The DNA of the CDR3 is TGTGCCACCAGCAGAGATATGGGACGGGCGAACACCGGGGAGCTGTTTTTT. Its protein product is CATSRDMGRANTGELFF. The full variable domain, rest sourced from reference TRBV15 and TRBJ2-2, is DAMVIQNPRYQVTQFGKPVTLSCSQTLNHNVMYWYQQKSSQAPKLLFHYYDKDFNNEADTPDNFQSRRPNTSFCFLDIRSPGLGDTAMYLCATSRDMGRANTGELFFGEGSRLTVL.

The table lists this clonotype with a few counts. The V gene is TRBV29-1, the J gene TRBJ2-1; D is undetermined. In germline, CDR1 is SQVTM, CDR2 ANQGSEA. The CDR3 totals 12 residues. Trimming took off 8 bases at V and 8 bases at J, with 16 bases between the two ends. The CDR3 sequence is CSTRPGIDEQFF. CDR3 sequence (DNA): TGCAGCACACGACCAGGTATAGATGAGCAGTTCTTC.

The chain couples TRBV28 to TRBJ1-2; D remains ambiguous. V gave up 3 bases and J gave up 8 bases, with 7 bases separating them. Germline CDR1 MDHEN, CDR2 SYDVKM. The CDR3 runs 11 residues. The CDR3 bases are TGTGCCAGCAGTTTTGCCGGGGGCTACACCTTC. Amino acid sequence: CASSFAGGYTF.

The rearrangement joins TRBV30 to TRBJ1-2; D unresolved. CDR3 length equals 12 residues. The germline CDR1 and CDR2 sequences are GTSNPN and SVGIG (reference sequence). V was pared by 3 bases and J by 4 bases, with 9 bases between. For the CDR3, the DNA is TGTGCCTGGAGCGCCTTGGGCTATGGCTACACCTTC. The encoded protein is CAWSALGYGYTF.

The genes are TRBV6-2 or TRBV6-3 and TRBJ2-7; tentatively, D is TRBD2 (6 bases). This CDR3 region has 15 residues. V was clipped by 4 bases and J by 3 bases, with 16 bases between them. Germline values: CDR1 MNHEY, CDR2 SVGEGT. Here the CDR3 reads CASSSSPTSRYEQYF. CDR3 nucleotides: TGTGCCAGCAGTTCATCCCCGACTAGTCGCTACGAGCAGTACTTC.

Many counts were recorded for this clonotype. V is TRBV29-1 and J is TRBJ2-5; 7 bases fit TRBD2. V lost 1 base, J lost 5 bases, and 1 base stayed unmatched. The CDR3 length is 12 residues. Germline assignment: CDR1 SQVTM and CDR2 ANQGSEA. CDR3 in amino acids: CSVEGSGETQYF. CDR3 DNA: TGCAGCGTTGAAGGTAGCGGGGAGACCCAGTACTTC.

This chain uses TRBV12-3 or TRBV12-4 with TRBJ1-6, with TRBD1 as a possible D gene (6 bases). V gave up 6 bases and J gave up 7 bases, with 13 bases separating them. The length of the CDR3 is 14 residues. The CDR3 here is CASSEQGHNSPLHF. CDR3 coding DNA: TGTGCCAGCAGCGAACAGGGACACAATTCACCCCTCCACTTT.

The V gene is TRBV6-1, the J gene TRBJ2-3; tentatively, D is TRBD2 (6 bases). V shed 3 bases and J shed 2 bases, with 21 bases lying between them. Germline V gene sequence: CDR1 MNHNS, CDR2 SASEGT. The CDR3 is made up of 18 amino acids. This chain's CDR3 is CASSDRSKGGGSTDTQYF. The CDR3 bases are TGTGCCAGCAGTGACAGGAGCAAAGGTGGAGGGTCCACAGATACGCAGTATTTT.

Only a few counts were recorded for this clonotype. The V call is TRBV20-1, the J call TRBJ1-2; perhaps TRBD1 as D (5 bases). The CDR3 covers 14 residues. V was pared by 0 bases and J by 5 bases, with 13 bases between. Germline assignment: CDR1 DFQATT and CDR2 SNEGSKA (reference sequence). CDR3 sequence (DNA): TGCAGTGCTAGAGATAACGTGGGGCTGTATGGCTACACCTTC. It yields the protein CSARDNVGLYGYTF.

This clonotype occurred a few times. V is TRBV11-2 and J is TRBJ2-7; TRBD2 aligns across 11 bases. Germline V CDR1 and CDR2: SGHAT, FQNNGV. V gave up 5 bases and J gave up 7 bases; unmatched junction bases: 10. CDR3 length: 15 amino acids. The CDR3: CASSDNSGRAREQYF. CDR3 bases: TGTGCCAGCAGCGATAATAGCGGGAGGGCGAGGGAGCAGTACTTC.

This chain connects TRBV7-2 to TRBJ2-1; D is unclear. Trimming shortened V by 2 bases and J by 4 bases, and 12 bases separated the two germline ends. The CDR3 is 15 amino acids. The germline V gene has CDR1 SGHTA and CDR2 FQGNSA. The CDR3 spells CASSLPPSLYNEQFF. The CDR3 DNA is TGTGCCAGCAGCTTACCCCCCTCCCTTTACAATGAGCAGTTCTTC.

In this sample, this clonotype turned up many times. This chain uses TRBV29-1 with TRBJ2-7; TRBD2 matches at 7 bases. The CDR3 runs 12 residues. With 7 bases clipped from V and 2 bases from J, the junction kept 5 bases outside the gene matches. The germline gives CDR1 SQVTM, CDR2 ANQGSEA. CDR3 DNA sequence: TGCAGCGGGTGGAGCGGGACCTACGAGCAGTACTTC. This codes for CSGWSGTYEQYF.

The chain carries TRBV18 and TRBJ1-1; the D gene is possibly TRBD1 (6 bases). Germline CDR1 reads KGHSH; CDR2 reads LQKENI. CDR3 length: 11 residues. V was clipped by 2 bases and J by 10 bases, with 8 bases between them. This CDR3 is CASSPDRLAFF. CDR3 sequence (DNA): TGTGCCAGCTCACCAGACAGGTTAGCTTTCTTT. The full variable domain, completed using reference TRBV18 and TRBJ1-1, is NAGVMQNPRHLVRRRGQEARLRCSPMKGHSHVYWYRQLPEEGLKFMVYLQKENIIDESGMPKERFSAEFPKEGPSILRIQQVVRGDSAAYFCASSPDRLAFFGQGTRLTVV.

The chain joins TRBV18 to TRBJ2-3, with 8 positions matching TRBD2. The CDR3 sequence is 17 residues long. Germline CDR1 and CDR2: KGHSH and LQKENI. The trim removed 5 bases at V and 4 bases at J, leaving 14 bases unmatched. CDR3 bases: TGTGCCAGCTCAGCAAAACTAGCGGCCCTGGGGGCAGATACGCAGTATTTT. This gives the protein CASSAKLAALGADTQYF.

The sample holds a few counts of this clonotype. V and J are TRBV29-1 and TRBJ2-2; 7 bases line up with TRBD2. This CDR3 spans 16 amino acids. The J segment lost 3 bases and the V segment lost 3 bases, leaving 10 bases of the junction unmatched. Germline-derived CDR1 and CDR2 are SQVTM and ANQGSEA. In DNA form, the CDR3 reads TGCAGCGTTGATGGGGGGGTTAGTGCGGACACCGGGGAGCTGTTTTTT. Translating gives CSVDGGVSADTGELFF.

Concerning this clonotype: The junction departs from the called germline gene at one end, perhaps through a read error. J is TRBJ2-7 and V is TRBV4-1; D is uncertain. Germline CDR1 and CDR2: MGHRA and YSYEKL. The CDR3 totals 15 residues. The CDR3: CVSSQEFSYLYEQYF. The CDR3 bases are TGCGTCAGCAGCCAAGAATTTAGCTACCTCTACGAGCAGTACTTC.

This clonotype was found a few times. The chain employs TRBV5-1 and TRBJ2-1; 9 nucleotides agree with TRBD1. In germline, CDR1 is SGHRS, CDR2 YFSETQ. Losses at the gene ends were 3 bases for V and 3 bases for J; bases not matched to a gene: 4. The CDR3 sequence is 15 residues long. CDR3 amino acids: CASSSQTGGYNEQFF. The CDR3 region has the DNA TGCGCCAGCAGCTCGCAGACAGGGGGCTACAATGAGCAGTTCTTC.

This clonotype appeared a few times. The V gene is TRBV20-1, the J gene TRBJ1-2; D is unclear. Germline-derived CDR1 and CDR2 are DFQATT and SNEGSKA (reference sequence). This CDR3 region has 10 residues. V was clipped by 5 bases and J by 8 bases, with 9 bases between them. CDR3: CSAPQVGYTF. DNA for the CDR3: TGCAGTGCTCCCCAGGTCGGCTACACCTTC.

The rearrangement uses TRBV30 and TRBJ2-7; 8 positions match TRBD1. This CDR3 is built from 14 residues. Germline V lookup: CDR1 GTSNPN, CDR2 SVGIG (reference sequence). The trim removed 4 bases at V and 5 bases at J, leaving 10 bases unmatched. This CDR3 is CAWTGQGASDEQYF. DNA for the CDR3: TGTGCCTGGACGGGGCAGGGGGCTAGCGACGAGCAGTACTTC.

This clonotype was recorded a few times. The chain recombines TRBV29-1 with TRBJ2-3, with 11 bases matching TRBD2. CDR1 SQVTM and CDR2 ANQGSEA come from the germline V gene. The CDR3 is 16 amino acids. V was clipped by 3 bases and J by 1 base; unmatched bases: 6. The CDR3 region is CSVDGGTSGRTDTQYF. CDR3 DNA: TGCAGCGTTGATGGGGGGACTAGCGGACGCACAGATACGCAGTATTTT.

This clonotype has only a few counts. V and J are TRBV20-1 and TRBJ2-5, with 11 bases matching TRBD2. V shed 5 bases, J shed 5 bases, and the junction held 10 bases outside the gene matches. The germline V gene has CDR1 DFQATT and CDR2 SNEGSKA (reference sequence). This CDR3 spans 15 amino acids. The CDR3 nucleotides read TGCAGTGCTCCTCAACTAGCGGGAGTATTGGAGACCCAGTACTTC. Protein: CSAPQLAGVLETQYF.

In this sample, this clonotype turned up a few times. The chain uses TRBV20-1 and TRBJ2-3; weak D call: TRBD2 (7 bases). In germline, CDR1 is DFQATT, CDR2 SNEGSKA (reference sequence). Trimming removed 4 bases at V and 15 bases at J, with 20 bases between. The CDR3 runs to 12 residues. The CDR3 region has the DNA TGCAGTGCTACCCAGAGGGGGACTAATCTATATTTT. Translating gives CSATQRGTNLYF.

This clonotype was picked up a small number of times. The gene calls are TRBV20-1 and TRBJ2-7; tentatively, D is TRBD2 (6 bases). There are 14 residues in the CDR3. V was cut by 5 bases and J by 4 bases, with 18 bases left in between. CDR1 is DFQATT and CDR2 is SNEGSKA in the germline V gene (reference sequence). The CDR3 is CSAGLAGGLYEQYF. DNA for the CDR3: TGCAGTGCTGGCCTAGCCGGAGGGCTTTACGAGCAGTACTTC.